This T cell receptor beta chain was obtained from a study of cytomegalovirus exposure and HLA in healthy donors. Study results and caveats: Later analysis showed TCR association rates varying by HLA locus, highest for DRB1 and lowest for HLA-C.

A multiplex PCR was run with 60 Vbeta primers and 13 Jbeta primers. TCRdb's copy holds only in-frame clones and misses some; the assay was immunoSEQ multiplex PCR. Recorded for this sample: over 120,000 clones. In the case of this clone: Antigen unknown.

Germline CDR1 is SGHRS and CDR2 is YFSETQ. The CDR3 sequence is 15 residues long. Trimming took 4 bases from V and 6 from J, leaving 16 bases between them. The origin of this receptor is a male donor in good health and CMV-seronegative. The specimen sequenced was PBMCs. The chain combines TRBV5-1 with TRBJ2-2; TRBD2 is a possible D gene (5 bases). CDR3 amino acids: CASSTMAGMAGELFF. In DNA form, the CDR3 reads TGCGCCAGCAGCACCATGGCGGGTATGGCCGGGGAGCTGTTTTTT.